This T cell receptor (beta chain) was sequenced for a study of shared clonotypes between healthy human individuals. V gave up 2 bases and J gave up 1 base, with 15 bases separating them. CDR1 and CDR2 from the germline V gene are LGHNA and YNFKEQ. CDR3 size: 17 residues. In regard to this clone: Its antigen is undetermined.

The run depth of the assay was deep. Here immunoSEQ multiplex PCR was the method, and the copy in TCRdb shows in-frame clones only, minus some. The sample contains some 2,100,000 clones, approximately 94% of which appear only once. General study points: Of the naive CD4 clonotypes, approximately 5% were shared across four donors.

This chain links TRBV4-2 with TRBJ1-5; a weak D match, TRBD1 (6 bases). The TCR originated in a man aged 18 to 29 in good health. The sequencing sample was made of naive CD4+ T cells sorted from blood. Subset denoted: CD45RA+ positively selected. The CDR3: CASSQPGAGDSNQPQHF. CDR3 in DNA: TGTGCCAGCAGCCAACCGGGCGCAGGGGACAGCAATCAGCCCCAGCATTTT.